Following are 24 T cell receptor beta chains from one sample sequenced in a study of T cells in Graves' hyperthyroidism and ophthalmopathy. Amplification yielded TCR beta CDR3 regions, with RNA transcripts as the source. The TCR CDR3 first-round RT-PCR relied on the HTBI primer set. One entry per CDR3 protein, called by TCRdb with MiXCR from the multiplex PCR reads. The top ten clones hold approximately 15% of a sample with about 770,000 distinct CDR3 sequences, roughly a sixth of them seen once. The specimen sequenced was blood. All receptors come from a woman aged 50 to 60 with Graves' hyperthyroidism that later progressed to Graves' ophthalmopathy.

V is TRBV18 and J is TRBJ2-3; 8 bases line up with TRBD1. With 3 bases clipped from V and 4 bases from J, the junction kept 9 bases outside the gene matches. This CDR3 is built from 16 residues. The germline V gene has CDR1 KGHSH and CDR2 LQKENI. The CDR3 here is CASSPGQGSVADTQYF. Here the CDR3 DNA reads TGTGCCAGCTCACCCGGACAGGGCAGTGTAGCAGATACGCAGTATTTT.

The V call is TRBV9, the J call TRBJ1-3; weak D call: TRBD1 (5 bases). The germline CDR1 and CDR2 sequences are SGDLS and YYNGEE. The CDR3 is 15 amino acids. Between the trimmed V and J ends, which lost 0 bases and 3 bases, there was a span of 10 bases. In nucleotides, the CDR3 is TGTGCCAGCAGCGTAGGCAGGACACTTGGAAACACCATATATTTT. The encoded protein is CASSVGRTLGNTIYF. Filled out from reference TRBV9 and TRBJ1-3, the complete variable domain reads DSGVTQTPKHLITATGQRVTLRCSPRSGDLSVYWYQQSLDQGLQFLIQYYNGEERAKGNILERFSAQQFPDLHSELNLSSLELGDSALYFCASSVGRTLGNTIYFGEGSWLTVV.

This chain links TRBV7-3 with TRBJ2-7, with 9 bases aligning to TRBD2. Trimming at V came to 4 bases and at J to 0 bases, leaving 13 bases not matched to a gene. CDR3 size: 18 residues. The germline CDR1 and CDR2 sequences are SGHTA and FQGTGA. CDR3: CASSSGRGGDPLSYEQYF. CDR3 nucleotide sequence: TGTGCCAGCAGCTCCGGGCGCGGGGGGGACCCCCTCTCCTACGAGCAGTACTTC.

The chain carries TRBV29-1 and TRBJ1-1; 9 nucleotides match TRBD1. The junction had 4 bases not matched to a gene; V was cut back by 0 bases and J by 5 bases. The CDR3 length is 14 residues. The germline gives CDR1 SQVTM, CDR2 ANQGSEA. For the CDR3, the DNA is TGCAGCGTTGAAGATTGGACAGGGGATACTGAAGCTTTCTTT. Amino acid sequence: CSVEDWTGDTEAFF. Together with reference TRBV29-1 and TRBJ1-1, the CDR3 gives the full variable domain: SAVISQKPSRDICQRGTSLTIQCQVDSQVTMMFWYRQQPGQSLTLIATANQGSEATYESGFVIDKFPISRPNLTFSTLTVSNMSPEDSSIYLCSVEDWTGDTEAFFGQGTRLTVV.

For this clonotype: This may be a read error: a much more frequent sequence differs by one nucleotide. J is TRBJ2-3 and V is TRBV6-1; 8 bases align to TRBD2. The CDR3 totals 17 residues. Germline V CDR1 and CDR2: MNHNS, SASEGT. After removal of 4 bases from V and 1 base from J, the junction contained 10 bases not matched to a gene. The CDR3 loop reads CASSGAGGVSGTDTQYF. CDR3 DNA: TGTGCCAGCAGTGGGGCGGGAGGAGTATCGGGCACAGATACGCAGTATTTT.

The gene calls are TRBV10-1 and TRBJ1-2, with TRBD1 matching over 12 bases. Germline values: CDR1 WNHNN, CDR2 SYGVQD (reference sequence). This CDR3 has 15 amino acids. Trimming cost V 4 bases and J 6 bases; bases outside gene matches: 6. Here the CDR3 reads CASSGGTGGENGYTF. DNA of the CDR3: TGCGCCAGCAGTGGCGGGACAGGGGGCGAAAATGGCTACACCTTC.

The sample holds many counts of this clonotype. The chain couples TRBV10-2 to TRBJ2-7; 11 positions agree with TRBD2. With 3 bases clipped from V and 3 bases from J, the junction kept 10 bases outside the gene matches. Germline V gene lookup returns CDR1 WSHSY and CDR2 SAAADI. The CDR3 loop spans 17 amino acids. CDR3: CASSEDSPGTSGYEQYF. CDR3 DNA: TGCGCCAGCAGTGAAGATAGCCCCGGGACTAGCGGCTACGAGCAGTACTTC.

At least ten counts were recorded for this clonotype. CDR3 sequence (DNA): TGTGCCAGCAGCTTTAGCGGGGCCCAGTACAATGAGCAGTTCTTC. Translating gives CASSFSGAQYNEQFF. V is TRBV7-3 and J is TRBJ2-1; 8 bases align to TRBD2. Trimming took 3 bases from V and 4 from J; bases not matched to a gene: 5. This CDR3 is 15 amino acids long. Per germline, CDR1 SGHTA and CDR2 FQGTGA.

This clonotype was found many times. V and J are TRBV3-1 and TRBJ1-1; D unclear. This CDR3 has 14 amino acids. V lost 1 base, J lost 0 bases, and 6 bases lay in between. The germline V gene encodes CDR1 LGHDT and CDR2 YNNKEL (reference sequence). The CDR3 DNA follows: TGTGCCAGCAGCCAAGGGAAGGTGAACACTGAAGCTTTCTTT. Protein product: CASSQGKVNTEAFF.

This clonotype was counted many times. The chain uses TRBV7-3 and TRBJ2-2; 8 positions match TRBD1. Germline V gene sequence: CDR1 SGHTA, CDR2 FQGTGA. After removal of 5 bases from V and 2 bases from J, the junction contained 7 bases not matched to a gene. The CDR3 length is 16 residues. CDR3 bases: TGTGCCAGCAGCACACCCAGGGGGCTTAACACCGGGGAGCTGTTTTTT. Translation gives CASSTPRGLNTGELFF.

The CDR3 coding sequence is TGTGCCAGCAGCCTCCCACAGACGCATACGCAGTATTTT. This encodes CASSLPQTHTQYF. The gene calls are TRBV9 and TRBJ2-3; D is unclear. Trimming pared 4 bases from V and 7 bases from J, leaving 13 bases between. The length of the CDR3 is 13 residues. Per germline, CDR1 SGDLS and CDR2 YYNGEE.

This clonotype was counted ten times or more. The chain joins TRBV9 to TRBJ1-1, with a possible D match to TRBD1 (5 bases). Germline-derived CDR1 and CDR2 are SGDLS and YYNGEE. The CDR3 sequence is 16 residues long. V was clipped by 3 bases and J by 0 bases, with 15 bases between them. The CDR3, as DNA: TGTGCCAGCAGCGAGGTTGGGAGGGGCCTGAACACTGAAGCTTTCTTT. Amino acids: CASSEVGRGLNTEAFF.

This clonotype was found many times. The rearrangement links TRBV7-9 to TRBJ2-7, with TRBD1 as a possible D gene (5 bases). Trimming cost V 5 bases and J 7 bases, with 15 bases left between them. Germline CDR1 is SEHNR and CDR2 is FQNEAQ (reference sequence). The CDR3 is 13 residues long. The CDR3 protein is CASSIQTATEQYF. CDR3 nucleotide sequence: TGTGCCAGCAGCATCCAGACAGCTACGGAGCAGTACTTC.

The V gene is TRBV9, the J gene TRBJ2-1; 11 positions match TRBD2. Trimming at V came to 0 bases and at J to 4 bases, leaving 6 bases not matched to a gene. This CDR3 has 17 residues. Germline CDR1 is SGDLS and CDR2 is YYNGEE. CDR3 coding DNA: TGTGCCAGCAGCGTAGGAATGCGGACTAGCGGGTACAATGAGCAGTTCTTC. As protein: CASSVGMRTSGYNEQFF.

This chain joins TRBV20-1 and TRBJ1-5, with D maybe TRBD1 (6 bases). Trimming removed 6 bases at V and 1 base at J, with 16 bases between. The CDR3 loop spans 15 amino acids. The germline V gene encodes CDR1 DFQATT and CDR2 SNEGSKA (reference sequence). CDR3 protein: CSAKQGLLSNQPQHF. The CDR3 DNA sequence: TGCAGTGCCAAACAGGGCTTGTTGAGCAATCAGCCCCAGCATTTT.

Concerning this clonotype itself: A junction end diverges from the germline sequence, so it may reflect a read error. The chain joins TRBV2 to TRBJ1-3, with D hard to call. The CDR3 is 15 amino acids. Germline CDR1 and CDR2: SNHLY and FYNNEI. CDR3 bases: TGCGCCAGCAGCCAAGTTGGCCAGAGGGGAAACACCATATATTTT. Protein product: CASSQVGQRGNTIYF.

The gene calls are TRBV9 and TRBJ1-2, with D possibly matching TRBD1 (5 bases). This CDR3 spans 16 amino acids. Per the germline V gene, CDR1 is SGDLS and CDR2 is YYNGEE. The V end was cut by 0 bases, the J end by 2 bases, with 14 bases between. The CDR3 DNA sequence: TGTGCCAGCAGCGTAGCTCCGCAGGGAGGGAACTATGGCTACACCTTC. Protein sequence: CASSVAPQGGNYGYTF.

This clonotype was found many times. CDR3 bases: TGTGCCAGCAGCTCCCTGGGAAGCGGGGGCACAGATACGCAGTATTTT. Protein product: CASSSLGSGGTDTQYF. The rearrangement uses TRBV7-3 and TRBJ2-3, with 7 bases matching TRBD2. V lost 4 bases to trimming and J lost 1 base; unmatched junction nucleotides: 8. Germline V gives CDR1 SGHTA, CDR2 FQGTGA. The CDR3 length is 16 residues.

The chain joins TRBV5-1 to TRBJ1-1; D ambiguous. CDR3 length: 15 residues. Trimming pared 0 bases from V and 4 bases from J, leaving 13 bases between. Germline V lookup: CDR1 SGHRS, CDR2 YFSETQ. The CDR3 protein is CASSLDIDPSTEAFF. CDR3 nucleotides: TGCGCCAGCAGCTTGGATATTGATCCGAGCACTGAAGCTTTCTTT. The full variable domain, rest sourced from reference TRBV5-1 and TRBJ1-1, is KAGVTQTPRYLIKTRGQQVTLSCSPISGHRSVSWYQQTPGQGLQFLFEYFSETQRNKGNFPGRFSGRQFSNSRSEMNVSTLELGDSALYLCASSLDIDPSTEAFFGQGTRLTVV.

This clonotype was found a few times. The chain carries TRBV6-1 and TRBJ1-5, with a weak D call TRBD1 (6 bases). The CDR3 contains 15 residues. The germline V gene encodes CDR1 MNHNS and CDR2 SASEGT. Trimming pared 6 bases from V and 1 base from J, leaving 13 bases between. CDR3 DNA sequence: TGTGCCAGCAGGCCATGGGGGGCCAGCAATCAGCCCCAGCATTTT. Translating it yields CASRPWGASNQPQHF.

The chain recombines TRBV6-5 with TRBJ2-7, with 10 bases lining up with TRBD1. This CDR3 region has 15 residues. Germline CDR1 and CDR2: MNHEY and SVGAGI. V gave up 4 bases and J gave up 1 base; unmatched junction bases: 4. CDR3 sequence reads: CASSSGTGDSYEQYF. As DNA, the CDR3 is TGTGCCAGCAGTTCAGGGACAGGGGATTCCTACGAGCAGTACTTC.

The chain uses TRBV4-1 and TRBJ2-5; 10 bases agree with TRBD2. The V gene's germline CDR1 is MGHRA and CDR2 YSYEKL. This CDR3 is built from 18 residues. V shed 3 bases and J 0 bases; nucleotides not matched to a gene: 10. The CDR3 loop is CASSHRRTSGLNQETQYF. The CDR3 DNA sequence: TGCGCCAGCAGCCACCGCAGGACTAGCGGCCTAAACCAAGAGACCCAGTACTTC.

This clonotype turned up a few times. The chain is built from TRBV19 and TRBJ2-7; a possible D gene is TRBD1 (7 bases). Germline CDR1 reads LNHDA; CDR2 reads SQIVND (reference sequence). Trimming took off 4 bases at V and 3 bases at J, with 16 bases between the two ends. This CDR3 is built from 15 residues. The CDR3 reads CASSSSAGQIYEQYF. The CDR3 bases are TGTGCCAGTAGTAGCTCGGCGGGACAGATCTACGAGCAGTACTTC.

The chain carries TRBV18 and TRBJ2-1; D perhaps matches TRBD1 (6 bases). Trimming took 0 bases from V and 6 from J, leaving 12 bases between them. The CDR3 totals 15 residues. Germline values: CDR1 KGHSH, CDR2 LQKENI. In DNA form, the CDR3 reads TGTGCCAGCTCACCACCGGGGGCAGGGAGCAATGAGCAGTTCTTC. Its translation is CASSPPGAGSNEQFF.